Reported below is one T cell receptor (beta chain). What it binds is unknown. From germline, CDR1 is SGHDT and CDR2 YYEEEE. Deletions cut 0 bases from V and 5 bases from J, with 4 bases between. CDR3 length: 12 amino acids. The isolated RNA, all of it, was reverse transcribed, so expressed TCRB transcripts were what got sequenced. The protocol was immunoSEQ multiplex PCR, while the TCRdb copy is restricted to in-frame clones and leaves out a portion. This table has some 250,000 clones, about 14% appearing once. This sample was taken from a study of beta chain features in type 1 diabetes. Study observations and caveats: Within patients, naive, central memory and Treg TCRB repertoires seemed more similar than within healthy donors. The analysis here could not establish whether HLA type shapes TCRB rearrangement. Type 1 diabetes patients had moderately but significantly shorter TCRB CDR3s in all four CD4+ subsets. Sequencing from cDNA could over-represent high-TCR-expressing cells.

This TCR was sampled from a young man with type 1 diabetes. The J gene is TRBJ2-3, the V gene TRBV5-6; no firm D call. Sequenced sample: naive CD4+ T cells from blood. CDR3 sequence reads: CASSLVGDTQYF. CDR3 nucleotide sequence: TGTGCCAGCAGCTTGGTCGGAGATACGCAGTATTTT.